The rows below give T cell receptor beta chains drawn from one sample of a study of T cell changes during pregnancy in multiple sclerosis. Sequencing used immunoSEQ multiplex PCR; TCRdb keeps in-frame clones, though not all of them. The table lists some 60,000 clones, 85% to 95% of them singletons. The material sequenced was CD4+ T cells from peripheral blood mononuclear cells, taken before pregnancy. The origin of the receptors is a female donor with multiple sclerosis, enrolled in a pregnancy study. The CDR3 runs from the conserved cysteine through the conserved F or W. The D gene is left open where the match is weak. Only part of the rows carry a size: once, few, many, or a class if the clone is expanded.

clone_size,j_call,d_call,v_call,cdr3_aa,cdr3_nt
once,TRBJ2-7,TRBD2,TRBV6-5,CASSYSTLANEQYF,TGTGCCAGCAGTTACTCGACACTAGCGAACGAGCAGTACTTC
NA,TRBJ1-1,NA,TRBV28,CASSLTRWGGKYTEAFF,TGTGCCAGCAGTTTAACTAGGTGGGGGGGCAAATACACTGAAGCTTTCTTT
once,TRBJ2-7,TRBD2,TRBV29-1,CSVGSSGRSYEQYF,TGCAGCGTTGGTAGTAGCGGGAGGTCCTACGAGCAGTACTTC
NA,TRBJ2-5,TRBD1,TRBV6-4,CASTLHRDREETQYF,TGTGCCAGCACCCTACACCGGGACAGGGAGGAGACCCAGTACTTC
once,TRBJ2-7,TRBD1,TRBV7-7,CASSSAEDRGGSQSYEQYF,TGTGCTAGCAGCTCAGCGGAGGACAGGGGAGGATCTCAATCCTACGAGCAGTACTTC
NA,TRBJ1-4,NA,TRBV28,CASSFGQTTNEKLFF,TGTGCCAGCAGTTTTGGACAGACTACTAATGAAAAACTGTTTTTT
NA,TRBJ2-7,TRBD2,TRBV7-9,CASSLTLTSDEQYF,TGTGCCAGCAGCTTAACTCTGACTAGCGACGAGCAGTACTTC
NA,TRBJ2-7,TRBD1,TRBV5-1,CASSLTGGHEQYF,TGCGCCAGCAGCCTGACAGGGGGGCACGAGCAGTACTTC
NA,TRBJ2-5,NA,TRBV21-1,CASSKVSRVQETQYF,TGTGCCAGCAGCAAAGTATCACGGGTCCAAGAGACCCAGTACTTC
NA,TRBJ2-7,NA,TRBV4-3,CASSPGRGYEQYF,TGCGCCAGCAGCCCTGGCAGAGGCTACGAGCAGTACTTC
NA,TRBJ2-5,TRBD2,TRBV7-7,CASGADRSAQYF,TGTGCTAGCGGGGCGGACCGGTCGGCCCAGTACTTC
NA,TRBJ1-5,TRBD1,TRBV5-6,CASRCGQGTGNQPQHF,TGTGCCAGCAGATGTGGACAGGGCACGGGCAATCAGCCCCAGCATTTT
NA,TRBJ2-7,NA,TRBV11-1,CASSSRYEQYF,TGTGCCAGCAGCTCCAGATACGAGCAGTACTTC
NA,TRBJ2-2,TRBD2,TRBV29-1,CSVALAYTGELFF,TGCAGCGTTGCACTAGCGTACACCGGGGAGCTGTTTTTT
NA,TRBJ1-1,NA,TRBV7-6,CASSLASDTEAFF,TGTGCCAGCAGCTTAGCCTCCGACACTGAAGCTTTCTTT
NA,TRBJ2-2,NA,TRBV7-3,CASSPLKSVTSAGELFF,TGTGCCAGCAGCCCCCTTAAGAGTGTGACTTCGGCCGGGGAGCTGTTTTTT
NA,TRBJ2-1,TRBD2,TRBV6-5,CASSYSWEGNEQFF,TGTGCCAGCAGTTACTCGTGGGAGGGGAATGAGCAGTTCTTC
NA,TRBJ1-5,NA,TRBV27,CASSLTGINQPQHF,TGTGCCAGCAGTTTAACGGGAATTAATCAGCCCCAGCATTTT
NA,TRBJ2-3,TRBD2,TRBV19,CASSMGGARGDTQYF,TGTGCCAGTAGTATGGGAGGGGCTCGGGGGGATACGCAGTATTTT
NA,TRBJ1-5,NA,TRBV29-1,CSVVAGNQPQHF,TGCAGCGTTGTAGCGGGGAATCAGCCCCAGCATTTT
NA,TRBJ2-3,NA,TRBV2,CASRPQGEGTQYF,TGTGCCAGCAGACCACAGGGGGAGGGGACGCAGTATTTT
NA,TRBJ1-1,TRBD1,TRBV6-1,CASSDRGNGDEAFF,TGTGCCAGCAGTGACAGGGGGAATGGTGATGAAGCTTTCTTT
NA,TRBJ2-1,NA,TRBV15,CATSRETGRYNEQFF,TGTGCCACCAGCAGGGAAACTGGGAGGTATAATGAGCAGTTCTTC
NA,TRBJ1-1,TRBD1,TRBV5-4,CASSFKGAIEAFF,TGTGCCAGCAGCTTTAAGGGGGCGATTGAAGCTTTCTTT
NA,TRBJ2-7,TRBD2,TRBV27,CASSPSGRSLGSYEQYF,TGTGCCAGCAGTCCTAGCGGGAGGTCTTTGGGTTCCTACGAGCAGTACTTC
NA,TRBJ2-1,TRBD2,TRBV7-8,CASSPSGSSYNEQFF,TGTGCCAGCAGCCCTAGCGGGAGCTCCTACAATGAGCAGTTCTTC
NA,TRBJ2-2,TRBD2,TRBV7-9,CASSLPGLAGGELFF,TGTGCCAGCAGCTTGCCCGGACTAGCTGGCGGGGAGCTGTTTTTT
NA,TRBJ1-5,TRBD1,TRBV2,CASSGGDRVKPQHF,TGTGCCAGCAGTGGAGGTGACAGGGTTAAGCCCCAGCATTTT
NA,TRBJ2-5,NA,TRBV4-2,CASSQGGPQETQYF,TGTGCCAGCAGCCAAGGAGGGCCCCAAGAGACCCAGTACTTC
NA,TRBJ2-4,NA,TRBV7-7,CASSLGARGRESKNIQYF,TGTGCTAGCAGCTTAGGGGCCCGGGGGCGGGAGTCCAAAAACATTCAGTACTTC
NA,TRBJ2-7,TRBD2,TRBV27,CASSLSYSASGSQNEQYF,TGTGCCAGCAGTTTATCTTACTCGGCTAGCGGGAGTCAGAACGAGCAGTACTTC
NA,TRBJ2-3,NA,TRBV5-4,CASSFMGSILSTDTQYF,TGTGCCAGCAGCTTTATGGGGAGTATCCTTAGCACAGATACGCAGTATTTT
NA,TRBJ2-7,TRBD2,TRBV14,CASSPTSGRPEQYF,TGTGCCAGCAGCCCTACTAGCGGGAGACCCGAGCAGTACTTC
NA,TRBJ2-1,NA,TRBV7-3,CASSLGLFNEQFF,TGTGCCAGCAGCCTCGGTCTCTTCAATGAGCAGTTCTTC
NA,TRBJ1-1,NA,TRBV7-9,CASSLQGSMNTEAFF,TGTGCCAGCAGCTTACAGGGGTCCATGAACACTGAAGCTTTCTTT
NA,TRBJ2-3,TRBD1,TRBV10-3,CAIRRDREDTQYF,TGTGCCATCAGGAGGGACAGGGAGGATACGCAGTATTTT
once,TRBJ2-7,NA,TRBV19,CASSTRMDQAPKSYEQYF,TGTGCCAGTAGTACCCGGATGGATCAGGCTCCAAAATCCTACGAGCAGTACTTC
NA,TRBJ2-1,NA,TRBV19,CASTWPGSVSEQFF,TGTGCCAGTACCTGGCCGGGATCTGTTAGTGAGCAGTTCTTC
NA,TRBJ2-7,TRBD1,TRBV5-4,CASSWGRQGPGYEQYF,TGTGCCAGCAGCTGGGGTCGACAGGGGCCAGGGTACGAGCAGTACTTC
NA,TRBJ2-2,NA,TRBV28,CASSLEAGVNTGELFF,TGTGCCAGCAGTTTAGAGGCAGGGGTGAACACCGGGGAGCTGTTTTTT
NA,TRBJ2-7,TRBD2,TRBV7-2,CASSLGSSGVYEQYF,TGTGCCAGCAGCTTAGGGTCTAGCGGGGTCTACGAGCAGTACTTC
NA,TRBJ1-2,TRBD1,TRBV28,CASSVTGYNGYTF,TGTGCCAGCAGCGTGACAGGGTACAATGGCTACACCTTC
once,TRBJ2-2,TRBD2,TRBV2,CASLQTSGVRGGELFF,TGTGCCAGCCTCCAGACTAGCGGGGTGAGGGGCGGGGAGCTGTTTTTT
NA,TRBJ2-2,NA,TRBV6-5,CASNTHRASTGELFF,TGTGCCAGCAATACCCACAGGGCCAGCACCGGGGAGCTGTTTTTT
NA,TRBJ2-2,NA,TRBV27,CASSLSPDRRNTGELFF,TGTGCCAGCAGCCTCAGCCCAGACAGGAGGAACACCGGGGAGCTGTTTTTT
NA,TRBJ2-2,NA,TRBV19,CASSAATLTGELFF,TGTGCCAGTAGTGCGGCTACACTCACCGGGGAGCTGTTTTTT
NA,TRBJ1-2,TRBD1,TRBV6-1,CASSGGQNYGYTF,TGTGCCAGCAGTGGGGGACAGAACTATGGCTACACCTTC
NA,TRBJ2-7,NA,TRBV29-1,CSVGLGYEQYF,TGCAGCGTTGGTCTAGGCTACGAGCAGTACTTC
NA,TRBJ1-4,TRBD1,TRBV28,CASTPPTGTTEKLFF,TGTGCCAGCACCCCACCGACAGGGACGACTGAAAAACTGTTTTTT
NA,TRBJ1-3,NA,TRBV5-5,CASSQDGASGNTIYF,TGTGCCAGCAGCCAAGATGGAGCCTCTGGAAACACCATATATTTT